Reported below is one TCR beta chain. These data come from a study of T cell responses to AZD1222 COVID-19 vaccine. Germline loops: CDR1 SQVTM, CDR2 ANQGSEA. The V segment lost 4 bases and the J segment 7 bases; nucleotides outside the gene matches: 8. The CDR3 length is 13 residues. TCRdb's table, derived via immunoSEQ multiplex PCR, lists solely in-frame clones and lacks some. The sample holds 70,000 to 85,000 clones, about 82% seen once. The receptor was isolated from an adult in good health. The specimen was peripheral blood, collected on day 0 of AZD1222 vaccination. The rearrangement uses TRBV29-1 and TRBJ2-7; 9 nucleotides line up with TRBD1. The CDR3 DNA reads TGCAGCGTTGCCCCACAGGGGGCCGGAGAGCAGTACTTC. Encoded protein: CSVAPQGAGEQYF.